What follows are 22 T cell receptor beta chains derived from one specimen sequenced in a study of blood T cells in healthy people across ages. A second about 7 to 11 cycle PCR used barcoded and J-beta primers. TCRdb re-derived calls from the 5' RACE reads in MiXCR, one entry per CDR3 protein. Among 550,000 to 750,000 distinct CDR3 sequences listed, under 25% were seen once. The source material was blood. The receptors were sampled from a man aged 65 to 79 in good health.

There are a few counts of this clonotype. V gene TRBV9 combines with J gene TRBJ2-1, with 7 bases matching TRBD2. The V and J ends lost 3 bases and 3 bases, in that order; junction bases with no gene match: 9. This CDR3 is 16 amino acids long. Germline-derived CDR1 and CDR2 are SGDLS and YYNGEE. CDR3 nucleotide sequence: TGTGCCAGCAGCGAGGGAGCCAGCGGGATCTACAATGAGCAGTTCTTC. It yields the protein CASSEGASGIYNEQFF.

The chain couples TRBV28 to TRBJ2-7; 7 bases align to TRBD1. CDR3 length: 15 residues. Germline values: CDR1 MDHEN, CDR2 SYDVKM. After removal of 6 bases from V and 4 bases from J, the junction contained 12 bases not matched to a gene. CDR3 region: CASSNPLTGWYEQYF. The DNA of the CDR3 is TGTGCCAGCAGCAACCCCCTGACAGGGTGGTACGAGCAGTACTTC. The variable domain in full, with the rest retrieved from reference TRBV28 and TRBJ2-7, is DVKVTQSSRYLVKRTGEKVFLECVQDMDHENMFWYRQDPGLGLRLIYFSYDVKMKEKGDIPEGYSVSREKKERFSLILESASTNQTSMYLCASSNPLTGWYEQYFGPGTRLTVT.

This chain uses TRBV5-1 with TRBJ2-3; D perhaps matches TRBD2 (5 bases). Per germline, CDR1 SGHRS and CDR2 YFSETQ. The CDR3 loop spans 15 amino acids. V was trimmed by 1 base and J by 4 bases, leaving 13 bases between them. Here the CDR3 DNA reads TGCGCCAGCAGCTTGATAGAGGGAGACTCAGATACGCAGTATTTT. Amino acid sequence: CASSLIEGDSDTQYF.

This clonotype was observed a handful of times. This chain joins TRBV11-2 and TRBJ2-4; D is unclear. Germline-derived CDR1 and CDR2 are SGHAT and FQNNGV. Trimming took off 5 bases at V and 7 bases at J, with 6 bases between the two ends. CDR3 length: 11 residues. The CDR3: CASSPDNIQYF. The CDR3 nucleotides read TGTGCCAGCAGCCCCGACAACATTCAGTACTTC. Full variable domain (missing parts from reference TRBV11-2 and TRBJ2-4): EAGVAQSPRYKIIEKRQSVAFWCNPISGHATLYWYQQILGQGPKLLIQFQNNGVVDDSQLPKDRFSAERLKGVDSTLKIQPAKLEDSAVYLCASSPDNIQYFGAGTRLSVL.

There are many counts of this clonotype. The rearrangement links TRBV9 to TRBJ2-5; 8 bases are a match to TRBD1. The length of the CDR3 is 14 residues. Germline trimming cut 2 bases from V and 1 base from J; bases unmatched to any gene: 1. Germline CDR1 reads SGDLS; CDR2 reads YYNGEE. CDR3 protein: CASSVGTGQETQYF. The DNA for the CDR3 is TGTGCCAGCAGCGTCGGGACAGGCCAAGAGACCCAGTACTTC.

In its sample, this clonotype was seen a few times. This chain connects TRBV9 to TRBJ2-1; TRBD2 matches 12 bases. The CDR3 consists of 17 residues. V shed 0 bases, J shed 7 bases, and the junction held 8 bases outside the gene matches. Germline loops: CDR1 SGDLS, CDR2 YYNGEE. The CDR3 sequence is CASSVVSSGRARNEQFF. As DNA, the CDR3 is TGTGCCAGCAGCGTAGTTTCTAGCGGGAGGGCCAGGAATGAGCAGTTCTTC.

On this clonotype: One junction end does not reproduce the germline sequence, and a read error may be involved. The V and J genes are TRBV12-3 or TRBV12-4 and TRBJ2-5; 8 bases fit TRBD2. CDR3 length: 16 amino acids. In DNA form, the CDR3 reads TGTGCCAGCAGTCTAGCGGCGGGAGGCGTCCAAGAGACCCAGTACTTC. Translated, it gives CASSLAAGGVQETQYF.

This clonotype was counted only a few times. The V gene is TRBV30, the J gene TRBJ1-1; D possibly corresponds to TRBD1 (5 bases). V was cut by 2 bases and J by 4 bases, with 17 bases left in between. Per the germline V gene, CDR1 is GTSNPN and CDR2 is SVGIG (reference sequence). The CDR3 totals 15 residues. The CDR3 nucleotides read TGTGCCTGGAGTAGAAAGGGGCTATTGGGCACTGAAGCTTTCTTT. Protein product: CAWSRKGLLGTEAFF.

This clonotype was found a few times. Its ends do not fully match the called genes, so a read error is possible. The chain links TRBV3-1 to TRBJ2-1; D remains ambiguous. The J call is doubtful: the DNA matches TRBJ2-5 better. Germline assignment: CDR1 LGHDT and CDR2 YNNKEL (reference sequence). The CDR3 runs to 12 residues. Here the CDR3 DNA reads TGCGCCAGCAGCCAAGAATGGGAGACCCAGTACTTC. Translation gives CASSQEWETQYF.

The chain recombines TRBV2 with TRBJ2-5, with D possibly being TRBD2 (5 bases). The CDR3 runs to 14 residues. Germline V lookup: CDR1 SNHLY, CDR2 FYNNEI. Trimming left V 5 bases short and J 5 bases short, with 15 bases between. The DNA for the CDR3 is TGTGCCAGCAGTATTCGGGGAGTATTCGAGACCCAGTACTTC. Translation: CASSIRGVFETQYF.

V gene TRBV7-2 combines with J gene TRBJ2-5; D is uncertain. This CDR3 region has 15 residues. V was pared by 1 base and J by 5 bases, with 14 bases between. Germline V gives CDR1 SGHTA, CDR2 FQGNSA. The CDR3 reads CASSLVLGPGETQYF. CDR3 bases: TGTGCCAGCAGCTTAGTCTTAGGGCCCGGTGAGACCCAGTACTTC.

This sequence joins TRBV5-6 and TRBJ1-1; D is unresolved. The CDR3 length is 14 residues. V lost 4 bases and J 0 bases, leaving 10 bases between the germline ends. Germline V gene lookup returns CDR1 SGHDT and CDR2 YYEEEE. Here the CDR3 reads CASSRHRLNTEAFF. The CDR3 bases are TGTGCCAGCAGCCGACACCGTTTGAACACTGAAGCTTTCTTT.

The V gene is TRBV5-1, the J gene TRBJ1-3; no reliable D call. The V gene lost 2 bases and the J gene lost 0 bases, with 12 bases spanning the gap. CDR1 is SGHRS and CDR2 is YFSETQ in the germline V gene. The CDR3 has 16 amino acids. In DNA form, the CDR3 reads TGCGCCAGCAGCTTAGGAGGAGAGAGCTCTGGAAACACCATATATTTT. It specifies CASSLGGESSGNTIYF. Complete variable domain (other parts from reference TRBV5-1 and TRBJ1-3): KAGVTQTPRYLIKTRGQQVTLSCSPISGHRSVSWYQQTPGQGLQFLFEYFSETQRNKGNFPGRFSGRQFSNSRSEMNVSTLELGDSALYLCASSLGGESSGNTIYFGEGSWLTVV.

In its sample, this clonotype was seen many times. This chain joins TRBV27 and TRBJ2-7, with D unclear. CDR1 is MNHEY and CDR2 is SMNVEV in the germline V gene (reference sequence). Trimming left V 1 base short and J 3 bases short, with 7 bases between. The CDR3 is made up of 13 amino acids. The CDR3 spells CASSLLGNYEQYF. The CDR3 coding sequence is TGTGCCAGCAGTTTATTGGGAAACTACGAGCAGTACTTC.

This clonotype appeared a few times. This sequence joins TRBV19 and TRBJ2-7, with TRBD2 matching 8 bases. This CDR3 comprises 15 residues. Trimming cost V 5 bases and J 0 bases; bases outside gene matches: 6. Per germline, CDR1 LNHDA and CDR2 SQIVND (reference sequence). In DNA, the CDR3 is TGTGCCAGTAGTGTAACTAGCGGTAGCTCCTACGAGCAGTACTTC. It translates to CASSVTSGSSYEQYF.

This clonotype was found a few times. The rearrangement links TRBV7-8 to TRBJ2-1; 11 bases align to TRBD2. In germline, CDR1 is SGHVS, CDR2 FQNEAQ. The CDR3 runs to 15 residues. V lost 4 bases to trimming and J lost 2 bases; unmatched junction nucleotides: 1. The CDR3, as DNA: TGTGCCAGCAGCTATAGCGGGAGGGCCTACAATGAGCAGTTCTTC. Its protein is CASSYSGRAYNEQFF.

The V call is TRBV4-3, the J call TRBJ2-5; D ambiguous. The end of the DNA aligns better with TRBJ2-1, so the J call may be wrong. Germline CDR1 and CDR2: LGHNA and YSLEER. The CDR3 is 14 amino acids. DNA of the CDR3: TGCGCCAGCAGCCAAGATCGATTTTACAATGAGCAGTTCTTC. The encoded protein is CASSQDRFYNEQFF.

V and J are TRBV4-2 and TRBJ1-4; D is unresolved. The CDR3 runs to 15 residues. V shed 3 bases and J shed 8 bases, with 16 bases lying between them. Germline CDR1 is LGHNA and CDR2 is YNFKEQ. The CDR3 region has the DNA TGTGCCAGCAGCCAGGCCGACGACCCTGCGGAAAAACTGTTTTTT. It translates to CASSQADDPAEKLFF.

This clonotype was picked up many times. This chain links TRBV3-1 with TRBJ2-1; perhaps TRBD2 as D (6 bases). The germline gives CDR1 LGHDT, CDR2 YNNKEL (reference sequence). V was pared by 0 bases and J by 6 bases, with 15 bases between. CDR3 length equals 16 residues. CDR3 in DNA: TGTGCCAGCAGCCAAGAGCGGGGTTTTCGGGGCAATGAGCAGTTCTTC. Translating gives CASSQERGFRGNEQFF.

There are a few counts of this clonotype. The rearrangement uses TRBV5-1 and TRBJ2-5; 8 bases line up with TRBD2. Near its end, the DNA agrees better with TRBJ2-7, so the J call may be wrong. The CDR3 loop spans 15 amino acids. Germline loops: CDR1 SGHRS, CDR2 YFSETQ. CDR3 amino acids: CASSLGGTSIDEQYF. The CDR3 region has the DNA TGCGCCAGCAGCCTAGGGGGGACTAGTATTGACGAGCAGTACTTC.

Written as DNA, the CDR3 is TGTGCCAGCAGTTTATTCCCTGACGGCACAGATACGCAGTATTTT. This sequence encodes CASSLFPDGTDTQYF. The J gene is TRBJ2-3, the V gene TRBV27, with D uncertain. Germline V gives CDR1 MNHEY, CDR2 SMNVEV (reference sequence). This CDR3 spans 15 amino acids. V was clipped by 1 base and J by 1 base, with 9 bases between them.

The chain uses TRBV20-1 and TRBJ2-1; 16 positions match TRBD2. V shed 6 bases, J shed 2 bases, and the junction held 16 bases outside the gene matches. The CDR3 is 20 residues long. Germline V gene sequence: CDR1 DFQATT, CDR2 SNEGSKA (reference sequence). The CDR3 sequence: CSATNRGGGTSGRAYNEQFF. The CDR3 DNA reads as TGCAGTGCAACGAACCGAGGCGGGGGGACTAGCGGGAGGGCCTACAATGAGCAGTTCTTC.